One and the same sample provided the 18 T cell receptor beta chains below, sequenced in a study of cytomegalovirus exposure and HLA in healthy donors. Both 60 Vbeta primers and 13 Jbeta primers went into the PCR. TCRdb's copy holds only in-frame clones and misses some; the assay was immunoSEQ multiplex PCR. The repertoire holds approximately 180,000 clones, with approximately 70% as singletons. The specimen was PBMCs. The receptors here all came from a woman aged 25 to 45 in good health and CMV-seronegative.

This chain joins TRBV7-3 and TRBJ2-1; TRBD2 aligns across 8 bases. CDR1 and CDR2 (germline): SGHTA, FQGTGA. The CDR3 has 15 residues. V lost 4 bases to trimming and J lost 1 base; unmatched junction nucleotides: 3. The CDR3 sequence is CASSSSGQSYNEQFF. The DNA for the CDR3 is TGTGCCAGCAGCTCTAGCGGGCAATCCTACAATGAGCAGTTCTTC.

This clone was seen only once. This sequence joins TRBV5-1 and TRBJ1-4, with TRBD1 identical over 8 bases. Looked up from germline, CDR1 is SGHRS and CDR2 is YFSETQ. The CDR3 runs 14 residues. V shed 3 bases, J shed 7 bases, and the junction held 5 bases outside the gene matches. Here the CDR3 reads CASSSRGLGEKLFF. DNA for the CDR3: TGCGCCAGCAGCTCCAGGGGGCTGGGTGAAAAACTGTTTTTT. Using reference TRBV5-1 and TRBJ1-4 for the parts outside the CDR3, the full variable domain is KAGVTQTPRYLIKTRGQQVTLSCSPISGHRSVSWYQQTPGQGLQFLFEYFSETQRNKGNFPGRFSGRQFSNSRSEMNVSTLELGDSALYLCASSSRGLGEKLFFGSGTQLSVL.

The chain combines TRBV6-5 with TRBJ1-5, with D possibly TRBD1 on 5 matching bases. The CDR3 totals 15 residues. Per germline, CDR1 MNHEY and CDR2 SVGAGI. Trimming took 6 bases from V and 2 from J, leaving 14 bases between them. The CDR3 DNA is TGTGCCAGCAGCATAGATCAGGGCGGCAATCAGCCCCAGCATTTT. This sequence encodes CASSIDQGGNQPQHF.

V and J are TRBV28 and TRBJ2-7; 7 bases match TRBD2. The CDR3 spans 16 residues. V was clipped by 4 bases and J by 5 bases; unmatched bases: 14. Germline V lookup: CDR1 MDHEN, CDR2 SYDVKM. DNA of the CDR3: TGTGCCAGCAGTTGGCCATGGCGGGGAGGGCCCCACGAGCAGTACTTC. Protein: CASSWPWRGGPHEQYF. The variable domain in full, completed from reference TRBV28 and TRBJ2-7, reads DVKVTQSSRYLVKRTGEKVFLECVQDMDHENMFWYRQDPGLGLRLIYFSYDVKMKEKGDIPEGYSVSREKKERFSLILESASTNQTSMYLCASSWPWRGGPHEQYFGPGTRLTVT.

This clone was seen a few times. This chain links TRBV9 with TRBJ2-1; 8 bases match TRBD2. Germline CDR1 reads SGDLS; CDR2 reads YYNGEE. J lost 0 bases, V lost 4 bases, and 6 bases had no gene match. This CDR3 is 16 amino acids long. The DNA of the CDR3 is TGTGCCAGCAGCCCTATAGCGGGGAGCTCCTACAATGAGCAGTTCTTC. Residues: CASSPIAGSSYNEQFF. The variable domain in full, completed from reference TRBV9 and TRBJ2-1, reads DSGVTQTPKHLITATGQRVTLRCSPRSGDLSVYWYQQSLDQGLQFLIQYYNGEERAKGNILERFSAQQFPDLHSELNLSSLELGDSALYFCASSPIAGSSYNEQFFGPGTRLTVL.

This clone appeared a few times. The chain recombines TRBV7-8 with TRBJ2-2, with TRBD2 matching over 10 bases. The CDR3 totals 15 residues. CDR1 is SGHVS, CDR2 FQNEAQ, per germline. With V trimmed by 5 bases and J by 5 bases, 5 bases remained unmatched. Here the CDR3 reads CASSPLAGATGELFF. The CDR3 region has the DNA TGTGCCAGCAGCCCGCTAGCGGGAGCTACCGGGGAGCTGTTTTTT. Full variable domain (rest looked up from reference TRBV7-8 and TRBJ2-2): GAGVSQSPRYKVAKRGQDVALRCDPISGHVSLFWYQQALGQGPEFLTYFQNEAQLDKSGLPSDRFFAERPEGSVSTLKIQRTQQEDSAVYLCASSPLAGATGELFFGEGSRLTVL.

This clone was detected once. V is TRBV5-6 and J is TRBJ1-2; D not resolved. V was shortened by 2 bases and J by 6 bases, with 14 bases between the two germline ends. Germline-derived CDR1 and CDR2 are SGHDT and YYEEEE. The CDR3 is 14 residues long. CDR3 amino acids: CASSFGSRLDGYTF. For the CDR3, the DNA is TGTGCCAGCAGCTTCGGGTCCCGGCTTGATGGCTACACCTTC.

This sequence joins TRBV7-9 and TRBJ1-3; TRBD1 matches at 7 bases. The V gene end was trimmed by 4 bases and the J gene end by 0 bases; junction bases not matched to a gene: 9. Germline V gives CDR1 SEHNR, CDR2 FQNEAQ (reference sequence). This CDR3 is built from 17 residues. CDR3 in DNA: TGTGCCAGCAGCTCTCCCCAGGGGGGTAGCTCTGGAAACACCATATATTTT. This translates into CASSSPQGGSSGNTIYF.

This clone was detected only a few times. V gene TRBV15 combines with J gene TRBJ2-1, with 9 bases fitting TRBD1. V lost 1 base, J lost 6 bases, and 7 bases stayed unmatched. This CDR3 is 16 amino acids long. The germline V gene encodes CDR1 LNHNV and CDR2 YYDKDF (reference sequence). The CDR3 region has the DNA TGTGCCACCAGCAGAGCCTACAGGGGGCTTGTCAATGAGCAGTTCTTC. Translated, it gives CATSRAYRGLVNEQFF. Full variable domain (rest looked up from reference TRBV15 and TRBJ2-1): DAMVIQNPRYQVTQFGKPVTLSCSQTLNHNVMYWYQQKSSQAPKLLFHYYDKDFNNEADTPDNFQSRRPNTSFCFLDIRSPGLGDTAMYLCATSRAYRGLVNEQFFGPGTRLTVL.

V usage is TRBV6-1 and J usage is TRBJ1-3; possibly TRBD1 for D (5 bases). This CDR3 comprises 14 residues. V lost 7 bases and J lost 7, with 17 bases in between. Germline V gene data show CDR1 as MNHNS and CDR2 as SASEGT. As DNA, the CDR3 is TGTGCCAGCACCAATAATTGGGGGGGGAACACCATATATTTT. It specifies CASTNNWGGNTIYF.

The CDR3 DNA reads TGTGCCAGCAGCCAAGATTGGAGGGACACTGAAGCTTTCTTT. Translated, it gives CASSQDWRDTEAFF. The genes are TRBV14 and TRBJ1-1; D not resolved. Trimming shortened V by 0 bases and J by 3 bases, and 8 bases separated the two germline ends. The germline gives CDR1 SGHDN, CDR2 FVKESK. The CDR3 consists of 14 residues.

The V and J genes are TRBV10-3 and TRBJ2-2, with 9 bases lining up with TRBD2. The germline gives CDR1 ENHRY, CDR2 SYGVKD. The CDR3 has 17 amino acids. After removal of 4 bases from V and 1 base from J, the junction contained 7 bases not matched to a gene. The CDR3 bases are TGTGCCATCAGTGGACTAGCGGCAACCTTGAACACCGGGGAGCTGTTTTTT. Translated, it gives CAISGLAATLNTGELFF.

The rearrangement uses TRBV6-1 and TRBJ1-1, with D unresolved. V was shortened by 6 bases and J by 7 bases, with 15 bases between the two germline ends. Germline CDR1 reads MNHNS; CDR2 reads SASEGT. This CDR3 region has 13 residues. The CDR3: CASRLRVSVEAFF. DNA for the CDR3: TGTGCCAGCAGACTACGGGTCTCCGTTGAAGCTTTCTTT.

The V call is TRBV5-6, the J call TRBJ2-5; possibly TRBD2 for D (5 bases). Per germline, CDR1 SGHDT and CDR2 YYEEEE. This CDR3 contains 15 residues. V lost 0 bases, J lost 6 bases, and 15 bases lay in between. CDR3 bases: TGTGCCAGCAGCTTGGGGGGAGCGCCACTAAAGACCCAGTACTTC. This encodes CASSLGGAPLKTQYF.

V is TRBV7-2 and J is TRBJ1-6, with TRBD1 identical over 10 bases. The CDR3 sequence is 17 residues long. With V trimmed by 5 bases and J by 10 bases, 14 bases remained unmatched. Germline V CDR1 and CDR2: SGHTA, FQGNSA. In nucleotides, the CDR3 is TGTGCCAGCAGCGCTACCGGGACAGGGGATTTTTGGTCACCCCTCCACTTT. Its translation is CASSATGTGDFWSPLHF.

The rearrangement joins TRBV5-1 to TRBJ1-4; 7 nucleotides line up with TRBD1. The CDR3 consists of 17 residues. The ends lost 4 bases at V and 1 base at J; junction bases unmatched: 10. CDR1 is SGHRS, CDR2 YFSETQ, per germline. Here the CDR3 reads CASSRQGQSGTNEKLFF. The CDR3 nucleotides are TGCGCCAGCAGCCGACAGGGCCAGTCTGGAACTAATGAAAAACTGTTTTTT.

The rearrangement joins TRBV2 to TRBJ2-7; 8 bases match TRBD1. Unmatched junction bases numbered 7, after V lost 4 bases and J lost 5 bases. The CDR3 totals 14 residues. Per germline, CDR1 SNHLY and CDR2 FYNNEI. The CDR3 is CASSGRTGNHEQYF. The CDR3 bases are TGTGCCAGCAGTGGAAGGACAGGGAACCACGAGCAGTACTTC.

The V and J genes are TRBV27 and TRBJ2-1; TRBD2 matches 7 bases. Losses at the gene ends were 3 bases for V and 8 bases for J; bases not matched to a gene: 10. This CDR3 is 15 amino acids long. Per germline, CDR1 MNHEY and CDR2 SMNVEV (reference sequence). As DNA, the CDR3 is TGTGCCAGCAGTTTTGCGGGAGCTGGGGCCTATGAGCAGTTCTTC. Its translation: CASSFAGAGAYEQFF.